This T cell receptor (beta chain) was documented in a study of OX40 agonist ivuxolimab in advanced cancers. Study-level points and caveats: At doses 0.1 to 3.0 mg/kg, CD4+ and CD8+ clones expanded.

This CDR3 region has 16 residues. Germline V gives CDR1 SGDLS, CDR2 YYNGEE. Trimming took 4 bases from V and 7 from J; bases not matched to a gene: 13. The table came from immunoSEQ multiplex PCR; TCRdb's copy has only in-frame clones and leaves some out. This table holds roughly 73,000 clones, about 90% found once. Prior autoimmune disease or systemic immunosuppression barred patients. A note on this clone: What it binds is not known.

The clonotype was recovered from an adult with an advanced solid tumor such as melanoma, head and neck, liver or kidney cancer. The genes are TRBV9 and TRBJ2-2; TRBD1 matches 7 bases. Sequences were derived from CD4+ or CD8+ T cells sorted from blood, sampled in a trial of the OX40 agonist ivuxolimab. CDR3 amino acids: CASSSGQAQGGGELFF. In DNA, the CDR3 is TGTGCCAGCAGCTCTGGACAGGCACAGGGTGGCGGGGAGCTGTTTTTT. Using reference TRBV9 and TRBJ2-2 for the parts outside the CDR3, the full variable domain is DSGVTQTPKHLITATGQRVTLRCSPRSGDLSVYWYQQSLDQGLQFLIQYYNGEERAKGNILERFSAQQFPDLHSELNLSSLELGDSALYFCASSSGQAQGGGELFFGEGSRLTVL.